This T cell receptor beta chain was identified in a study of blood T cells in healthy people across ages. Study-wide results and caveats: In the absence of known donor CMV status, changes in expanded clonotypes were possibly confounded. Investigators treated diversity estimates from one million T cells as underestimates.

CDR1 and CDR2 from the germline V gene are DFQATT and SNEGSKA (reference sequence). CDR3 length equals 13 residues. About this clonotype itself: The target antigen is unknown.

For the second PCR, which ran for about 7 to 11 cycles, a sample-barcoded 5' primer and a J-beta primer mix were used. Via MiXCR, TCRdb re-called the 5' RACE reads, giving one row per CDR3 protein. The sample records approximately 1,700,000 distinct CDR3 sequences, more than 35% being singletons. Each individual donor underwent a draw of 8 to 10 milliliters of peripheral blood. The specimen sequenced was blood. The sequence derives from a human donor in good health. J is TRBJ2-5 and V is TRBV20-1, with D perhaps assigned TRBD1 or TRBD2 (6 bases each). The closer fit of TRBJ2-7 to the DNA end suggests the J call may be wrong. CDR3 amino acids: CSGRPRGAYEQYF. CDR3 nucleotide sequence: TGCAGTGGCCGGCCTAGGGGGGCCTACGAGCAGTACTTC.